This T cell receptor beta chain was sequenced for a study of T cell repertoires in cytomegalovirus infection. On the study more broadly: Based on public TCR beta signatures, there were indications of CMV infection and of a matching HLA type.

TCRdb re-called the reads with MiXCR, one entry per CDR3 protein. The sample has approximately 550,000 distinct CDR3 sequences, 15% to 20% seen once; the top ten hold roughly a quarter. Whole-study findings and limits: The cumulative frequency of public TCR beta families distinguished individuals who carried CMV together with the relevant HLA. CMV-specific TCR beta clonotypes restricted by HLA-C dominated the ex vivo response.

The V and J ends lost 3 bases and 1 base respectively, with 11 bases between them. Germline assignment: CDR1 SGDLS and CDR2 YYNGEE. The CDR3 is 14 residues long. The table lists this clonotype with many counts. Its antigen remains unidentified. The sample consisted of CD8+ T cells from PBMCs. This clonotype was obtained from a human donor in good health (CMV status not recorded). Some clones in this sample may be carry-over from other donors' samples. The chain joins TRBV9 to TRBJ2-7, with D possibly being TRBD1 (6 bases). CDR3 nucleotide sequence: TGTGCCAGCAGCGCGGACAGCGATTCCTACGAGCAGTACTTC. It translates to CASSADSDSYEQYF.